This T cell receptor (beta chain) was identified during a study of blood T cell repertoires in COVID-19. The wider study: T cells, B-cell-depleted T cells, or PBMCs supplied cDNA or gDNA.

This table comes from immunoSEQ multiplex PCR, and its TCRdb copy is limited to in-frame clones, with some not included. The data contain some 250,000 clones, 88% of them singletons. In germline, CDR1 is MDHEN, CDR2 SYDVKM. V was pared by 5 bases and J by 15 bases, with 17 bases between. The CDR3 is made up of 12 amino acids. The TCR originated in a woman younger than 45 with acute or convalescent COVID-19. The sequenced material came from peripheral blood. The chain is built from TRBV28 and TRBJ2-1, with D unresolved. The CDR3 nucleotides are TGTGCCAGCAGTACAAACCCCCTTCCCCTGTTCTTC. Its protein product is CASSTNPLPLFF.